The 4 T cell receptor beta chains given below trace back to one sample, sequenced in a study of shared clonotypes between healthy human individuals. Assay used: immunoSEQ multiplex PCR; TCRdb lists only in-frame clones, some missing. The sample includes about 1.1 million clones, about four fifths of them seen just once. Sequences were obtained from memory CD4+ T cells from PBMCs. Subset of the sample: CD45RA-negative fraction. These receptors originate from a man younger than 30 in good health. Some clones in this sample may be carry-over from other donors' samples.

The chain recombines TRBV25-1 with TRBJ2-3; D possibly corresponds to TRBD1 (5 bases). The CDR3 is made up of 12 amino acids. Germline V gives CDR1 MGHDK, CDR2 SYGVNS. Deletions cut 6 bases from V and 4 bases from J, with 8 bases between. CDR3 coding DNA: TGTGCCAGCAGCGCAGGGCCAGATACGCAGTATTTT. Its protein is CASSAGPDTQYF.

On this clone itself: Within the sample, other DNA sequences also encode this same CDR3. The chain joins TRBV28 to TRBJ1-4; D not certain. The CDR3 is 12 amino acids. Trimming removed 5 bases from V and 5 bases from J, with 6 bases in between. CDR1 MDHEN and CDR2 SYDVKM come from the germline V gene. In DNA, the CDR3 is TGTGCCAGCAGTCCGCGGAATGAAAAACTGTTTTTT. It translates to CASSPRNEKLFF.

This chain uses TRBV9 with TRBJ2-1; D ambiguous. This CDR3 comprises 14 residues. V was pared by 5 bases and J by 0 bases, with 9 bases between. In germline, CDR1 is SGDLS, CDR2 YYNGEE. The DNA for the CDR3 is TGTGCCAGCAGACGACTCAGCTCCTACAATGAGCAGTTCTTC. The encoded protein is CASRRLSSYNEQFF.

CDR3 in DNA: TGTGCCAGCAGCTTTAATCAAGGCGGGGAGCTGTTTTTT. This sequence encodes CASSFNQGGELFF. This chain connects TRBV7-6 to TRBJ2-2, with unresolved D. Germline V gives CDR1 SGHVS, CDR2 FNYEAQ. The V end lost 3 bases, the J end lost 7 bases, and 9 bases lay between the germline ends. CDR3 length equals 13 residues.